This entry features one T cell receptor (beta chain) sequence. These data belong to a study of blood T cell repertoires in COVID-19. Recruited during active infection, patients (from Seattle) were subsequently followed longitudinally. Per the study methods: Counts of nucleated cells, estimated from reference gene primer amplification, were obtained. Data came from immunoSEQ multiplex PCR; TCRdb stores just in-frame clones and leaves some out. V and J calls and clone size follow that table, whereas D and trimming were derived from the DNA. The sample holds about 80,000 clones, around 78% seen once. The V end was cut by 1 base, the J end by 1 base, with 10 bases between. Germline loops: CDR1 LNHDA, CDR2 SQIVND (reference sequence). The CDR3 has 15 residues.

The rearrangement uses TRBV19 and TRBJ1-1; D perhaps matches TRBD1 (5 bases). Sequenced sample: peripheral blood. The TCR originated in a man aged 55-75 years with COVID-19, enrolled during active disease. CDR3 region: CASSIVETGNTEAFF. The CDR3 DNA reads TGTGCCAGTAGTATAGTCGAAACAGGGAACACTGAAGCTTTCTTT.